The 9 T cell receptor beta chains given below trace back to one sample, sequenced in a study of blood T cell repertoires in COVID-19 (dated by TCRdb to 2018 to 2020). Libraries were made using the immunoSEQ multiplex PCR assay. What TCRdb holds here is the immuneACCESS table cut down to in-frame rearrangements. Part of the clones is not present; checked against another copy, under half of the missing clones reflect an unresolved V gene, and the others are unexplained. The sample table contains roughly 50,000 clones; only one count was recorded for roughly 83% of them. The biggest ten clones account for roughly 50% of the sample. Sequencing was carried out using peripheral blood. These receptors came from a man aged 70-80 years with acute or convalescent COVID-19.

The rearrangement links TRBV5-1 to TRBJ2-2; 7 positions agree with TRBD2. CDR1 is SGHRS and CDR2 is YFSETQ in the germline V gene. This CDR3 contains 14 residues. Unmatched junction bases numbered 7, after V lost 7 bases and J lost 4 bases. The CDR3, as DNA: TGCGCCAGCGCTTGGACTAGGGTCACCGGGGAGCTGTTTTTT. Protein product: CASAWTRVTGELFF.

The V call is TRBV9, the J call TRBJ2-6; D might be TRBD2 (6 bases). The CDR3 contains 16 residues. Germline V CDR1 and CDR2: SGDLS, YYNGEE. V lost 10 bases and J lost 0, with 17 bases in between. CDR3 loop: CASTLGLLSGANVLTF. The CDR3 bases are TGTGCCTCGACCCTGGGACTCCTCTCTGGGGCCAACGTCCTGACTTTC.

The chain combines TRBV19 with TRBJ2-5, with TRBD2 identical over 10 bases. Trimming removed 1 base from V and 5 bases from J; junction bases left unmatched: 7. CDR1 is LNHDA, CDR2 SQIVND, per germline (reference sequence). CDR3 size: 16 residues. CDR3 in amino acids: CASSIGASGGRETQYF. The CDR3 DNA reads as TGTGCCAGTAGTATAGGGGCTAGCGGGGGCCGGGAGACCCAGTACTTC.

The rearrangement joins TRBV19 to TRBJ2-3; a possible D gene is TRBD2 (5 bases). The V gene's germline CDR1 is LNHDA and CDR2 SQIVND (reference sequence). The CDR3 extends over 14 amino acids. V shed 6 bases and J shed 3 bases, with 13 bases lying between them. Written as DNA, the CDR3 is TGTGCCAGTAGGGCCGGGATCACAACAGATACGCAGTATTTT. This encodes CASRAGITTDTQYF.

The chain combines TRBV25-1 with TRBJ1-1; 9 bases are a match to TRBD1. J was trimmed by 1 base and V by 9 bases; bases with no gene match: 9. Germline V lookup: CDR1 MGHDK, CDR2 SYGVNS. This CDR3 is 15 amino acids long. The DNA of the CDR3 is TGTGCCAGTGGGGACAGGGCTTCCCCGAACACTGAAGCTTTCTTT. Its translation: CASGDRASPNTEAFF.

This chain links TRBV30 with TRBJ2-7; 8 bases fit TRBD1. Germline V CDR1 and CDR2: GTSNPN, SVGIG (reference sequence). V was clipped by 4 bases and J by 4 bases; unmatched bases: 12. This CDR3 is built from 15 residues. The CDR3 DNA follows: TGTGCCTGGAAGCTAGGACAGGGAGGAGGGTACGAGCAGTACTTC. Amino acid sequence: CAWKLGQGGGYEQYF.

The gene calls are TRBV7-2 and TRBJ2-3, with 7 bases aligning to TRBD1. There are 15 residues in the CDR3. Per the germline V gene, CDR1 is SGHTA and CDR2 is FQGNSA. J gave up 2 bases and V 5 bases, and 7 bases lay outside the gene matches. The CDR3 sequence: CASSPQGQPTDTQYF. Here the CDR3 DNA reads TGTGCCAGCAGCCCCCAGGGACAGCCCACAGATACGCAGTATTTT.

The chain is built from TRBV7-9 and TRBJ1-2, with a possible D match to TRBD1 (6 bases). The V end was cut by 5 bases, the J end by 4 bases, with 14 bases between. The CDR3 extends over 14 amino acids. CDR1 and CDR2 (germline): SEHNR, FQNEAQ (reference sequence). CDR3 region: CASSTQTGTYGYTF. CDR3 coding DNA: TGTGCCAGCAGCACCCAGACAGGTACCTATGGCTACACCTTC.

This chain links TRBV18 with TRBJ1-1; D call uncertain. This CDR3 region has 15 residues. CDR1 and CDR2 from the germline V gene are KGHSH and LQKENI. The V gene lost 4 bases and the J gene lost 3 bases, with 15 bases spanning the gap. CDR3 protein: CASSLSAGLDTEAFF. The CDR3 nucleotides read TGTGCCAGCTCACTGAGCGCTGGTTTGGACACTGAAGCTTTCTTT.